The subject of this entry is one TCR beta chain. What it binds is not known. It is likely a read error, because the conserved phenylalanine at the end of the CDR3 is missing. CDR1 is KGHSH and CDR2 is LQKENI in the germline V gene. Trimming took 5 bases from V and 5 from J, leaving 22 bases between them. The CDR3 consists of 17 residues. One entry per CDR3 protein results from TCRdb running MiXCR on the multiplex PCR reads. Here the sample spans approximately 180,000 distinct CDR3 sequences, more than 25% being singletons. The data derive from a study of breast tumors, draining lymph nodes, adjacent tissues. Study outcomes and limitations: That most tumor T cells come from lymph nodes remained unproven. Compared with basal-like, luminal-like tumors shared significantly more repertoire with nontumor tissue. Tumor TCR diversity was below lymph nodes but above nontumor tissue.

The lymph nodes were axillary draining lymph nodes from breast cancer patients. This chain uses TRBV18 with TRBJ2-1; no firm D call. This TCR was recovered from a female donor with breast cancer. Some clones in this sample may be carry-over from other donors' samples. Sequences were obtained from axillary lymph node tissue. CDR3 sequence reads: CASSSAPRLSINNEQFC. The DNA of the CDR3 is TGTGCCAGCTCATCGGCCCCCCGCCTAAGCATTAACAATGAGCAGTTCTGC.